A single sample gave rise to the 30 T cell receptor beta chains below, sequenced in a study of T cell responses to AZD1222 COVID-19 vaccine. Generated by immunoSEQ multiplex PCR, the TCRdb table keeps only in-frame clones and is missing some. Altogether approximately 30,000 clones are present, 70% to 90% being singletons, with the ten largest covering approximately 11%. This specimen consisted of peripheral blood, obtained 28 days after the second AZD1222 dose. The source of these receptors is an adult who received the AZD1222 COVID-19 vaccine.

A single count supports this clone. The rearrangement joins TRBV6-5 to TRBJ1-1; D is uncertain. Germline CDR1 reads MNHEY; CDR2 reads SVGAGI. This CDR3 comprises 13 residues. V was cut by 5 bases and J by 0 bases, with 7 bases left in between. CDR3 in amino acids: CASSRILNTEAFF. The CDR3 coding sequence is TGTGCCAGCAGTAGGATACTGAACACTGAAGCTTTCTTT.

In nucleotides, the CDR3 is TGTGCCAGCAGCCTGTCCAGCGCGAGCTCCTACGAGCAGTACTTC. Protein: CASSLSSASSYEQYF. V gene TRBV3-1 (or the pseudogene TRBV3-2) combines with J gene TRBJ2-7; D is undetermined. Trimming took off 4 bases at V and 0 bases at J, with 13 bases between the two ends. The CDR3 runs to 15 residues. Germline values: CDR1 LGHDT, CDR2 YNNKEL (reference sequence).

This clone was seen once. The chain couples TRBV4-1 to TRBJ1-1; tentatively, D is TRBD1 (5 bases). Germline V gives CDR1 MGHRA, CDR2 YSYEKL. The V end lost 4 bases, the J end lost 1 base, and 19 bases lay between the germline ends. The CDR3 length is 17 residues. CDR3 coding DNA: TGCGCCAGCAGCCCCGCCCCTCCCACAGGAGAGAACACTGAAGCTTTCTTT. Residues: CASSPAPPTGENTEAFF.

This clone was counted a single time. V usage is TRBV7-2 and J usage is TRBJ2-3; TRBD1 matches 9 bases. V gave up 5 bases and J gave up 0 bases; unmatched junction bases: 3. There are 15 residues in the CDR3. Germline V gene data show CDR1 as SGHTA and CDR2 as FQGNSA. This CDR3 is CASSGGQGSTDTQYF. The CDR3 bases are TGTGCCAGCAGCGGGGGACAGGGTAGCACAGATACGCAGTATTTT.

The rearrangement joins TRBV7-8 to TRBJ1-3; maybe TRBD1 (5 bases). Germline-derived CDR1 and CDR2 are SGHVS and FQNEAQ. V was shortened by 4 bases and J by 4 bases, with 14 bases between the two germline ends. The CDR3 totals 15 residues. CDR3 loop: CASSSHGTRGNTIYF. CDR3 in DNA: TGTGCCAGCAGCTCACACGGGACCCGCGGAAACACCATATATTTT.

Written as DNA, the CDR3 is TGTGCCAGCAGTACAATGCGACAGGGTATCATGGTAACCGGGGAGCTGTTTTTT. The encoded protein is CASSTMRQGIMVTGELFF. V gene TRBV2 combines with J gene TRBJ2-2, with 7 positions matching TRBD1. J gave up 5 bases and V 5 bases, and 17 bases lay outside the gene matches. The CDR3 runs 18 residues. From germline, CDR1 is SNHLY and CDR2 FYNNEI.

The chain couples TRBV7-9 to TRBJ1-5; D is ambiguous. The CDR3 is 13 residues long. V lost 3 bases, J lost 0 bases, and 3 bases lay in between. Germline loops: CDR1 SEHNR, CDR2 FQNEAQ (reference sequence). In DNA, the CDR3 is TGTGCCAGCAGCTTCAATAGCAATCAGCCCCAGCATTTT. Its translation: CASSFNSNQPQHF.

This clone showed up just a few times. The chain links TRBV3-1 (or the pseudogene TRBV3-2) to TRBJ2-7, with TRBD2 matching 8 bases. The CDR3 totals 13 residues. Germline CDR1 and CDR2: LGHDT and YNNKEL (reference sequence). Losses at the gene ends were 4 bases for V and 7 bases for J; bases not matched to a gene: 6. The CDR3: CASSPGGVEEQYF. DNA for the CDR3: TGTGCCAGCAGCCCCGGGGGGGTCGAAGAGCAGTACTTC.

The V gene is TRBV7-2, the J gene TRBJ2-3; 8 bases are a match to TRBD2. The CDR3 loop spans 14 amino acids. V lost 5 bases, J lost 5 bases, and 6 bases stayed unmatched. Germline CDR1 and CDR2: SGHTA and FQGNSA. CDR3 amino acids: CASSPAGVQDTQYF. Written as DNA, the CDR3 is TGTGCCAGCAGCCCAGCGGGGGTACAAGATACGCAGTATTTT.

The chain uses TRBV5-1 and TRBJ2-7, with a weak D call TRBD1 (5 bases). The V end lost 0 bases, the J end lost 5 bases, and 15 bases lay between the germline ends. Looked up from germline, CDR1 is SGHRS and CDR2 is YFSETQ. The CDR3 covers 15 residues. The CDR3 nucleotides read TGCGCCAGCAGCTTGGTTTCCAGGGTAGTTGACGAGCAGTACTTC. Translating it yields CASSLVSRVVDEQYF.

V and J are TRBV7-2 and TRBJ1-4; D possibly corresponds to TRBD1 (5 bases). Between the trimmed V and J ends, which lost 3 bases and 5 bases, there was a span of 19 bases. CDR1 and CDR2 from the germline V gene are SGHTA and FQGNSA. There are 17 residues in the CDR3. The CDR3 is CASSFAGRSSGNEKLFF. The CDR3 DNA is TGTGCCAGCAGCTTCGCGGGACGGAGTAGTGGGAATGAAAAACTGTTTTTT.

The V and J genes are TRBV4-1 and TRBJ2-7; the D call may be TRBD1 or TRBD2 (5 bases each). The V and J ends lost 4 bases and 7 bases respectively, with 14 bases between them. The CDR3 consists of 13 residues. Germline V CDR1 and CDR2: MGHRA, YSYEKL. For the CDR3, the DNA is TGCGCCAGCAGCCCAAGCGGCCAGGGAGAGCAGTACTTC. Translated: CASSPSGQGEQYF.

The chain carries TRBV5-5 and TRBJ1-4; 9 nucleotides align to TRBD1. Germline CDR1 reads SGHKS; CDR2 reads YYEKEE (reference sequence). V trimming: 0 bases; J trimming: 13 bases; junction bases outside the gene matches: 4. This CDR3 is 13 amino acids long. CDR3 region: CASSLVGQGRLFF. The CDR3 nucleotides read TGTGCCAGCAGCTTGGTGGGACAGGGAAGACTGTTTTTT.

This clone was counted only a few times. The rearrangement uses TRBV6-5 and TRBJ2-5; no firm D call. Germline CDR1 and CDR2: MNHEY and SVGAGI. Trimming removed 8 bases at V and 5 bases at J, with 15 bases between. This CDR3 is 13 amino acids long. The CDR3 region is CASHSLVHETQYF. Written as DNA, the CDR3 is TGTGCCAGCCATTCCCTAGTCCACGAGACCCAGTACTTC.

This chain joins TRBV24-1 and TRBJ2-3; D gene ambiguous. The CDR3 totals 14 residues. Germline assignment: CDR1 KGHDR and CDR2 SFDVKD. With 1 base removed from V and 3 bases from J, the gap between germline ends came to 7 bases. This CDR3 is CATSDLEGTDTQYF. CDR3 in DNA: TGTGCCACCAGTGATTTAGAAGGGACAGATACGCAGTATTTT.

Notes on this clone: The junction differs from germline at one of its ends, possibly a read error. The chain couples TRBV29-1 to TRBJ1-1, with D possibly being TRBD1 (5 bases). The CDR3 is 14 residues long. In germline, CDR1 is SQVTM, CDR2 ANQGSEA. The CDR3 nucleotides are TGCAGCGTGGAAGAGGGACCGCTGAACGCTGAAGCTTTCTTT. Translated: CSVEEGPLNAEAFF.

The chain recombines TRBV30 with TRBJ2-7; 8 positions match TRBD1. Germline lookup yields CDR1 GTSNPN and CDR2 SVGIG (reference sequence). This CDR3 has 14 residues. The V and J ends lost 0 bases and 5 bases, in that order; junction bases with no gene match: 6. The CDR3 is CAWSVQQGAHEQYF. For the CDR3, the DNA is TGTGCCTGGAGTGTACAGCAGGGGGCACACGAGCAGTACTTC.

V and J are TRBV7-2 and TRBJ2-5, with 9 bases identical to TRBD1. The CDR3 consists of 15 residues. With V trimmed by 5 bases and J by 1 base, 5 bases remained unmatched. The V gene's germline CDR1 is SGHTA and CDR2 FQGNSA. CDR3 sequence: CASSPDRGVQETQYF. The CDR3 nucleotides are TGTGCCAGCAGCCCGGACAGGGGCGTCCAAGAGACCCAGTACTTC. Filled out from reference TRBV7-2 and TRBJ2-5, the complete variable domain reads GAGVSQSPSNKVTEKGKDVELRCDPISGHTALYWYRQSLGQGLEFLIYFQGNSAPDKSGLPSDRFSAERTGGSVSTLTIQRTQQEDSAVYLCASSPDRGVQETQYFGPGTRLLVL.

The CDR3 DNA is TGTGCCAGCACGATTGGGAACGTCAGGAACACCTTC. This encodes CASTIGNVRNTF. The chain is built from TRBV2 and TRBJ1-2; D is undetermined. Trimming removed 7 bases from V and 12 bases from J, with 18 bases in between. From germline, CDR1 is SNHLY and CDR2 FYNNEI. The CDR3 is made up of 12 amino acids.

The J gene is TRBJ2-1, the V gene TRBV30; perhaps TRBD1 as D (5 bases). The length of the CDR3 is 13 residues. Trimming shortened V by 0 bases and J by 5 bases, and 8 bases separated the two germline ends. CDR1 and CDR2 (germline): GTSNPN, SVGIG (reference sequence). The CDR3 DNA is TGTGCCTGGAGTGTACAGGTGGACAATGAGCAGTTCTTC. This gives the protein CAWSVQVDNEQFF.

The genes are TRBV30 and TRBJ1-1; D not resolved. Between the trimmed V and J ends, which lost 5 bases and 6 bases, there was a span of 13 bases. Germline lookup yields CDR1 GTSNPN and CDR2 SVGIG (reference sequence). The CDR3 has 12 residues. This CDR3 is CAWRRMGSEAFF. The CDR3 DNA reads TGTGCCTGGCGACGTATGGGCTCTGAAGCTTTCTTT.

The V and J genes are TRBV6-5 and TRBJ1-2; TRBD1 aligns across 7 bases. The germline V gene encodes CDR1 MNHEY and CDR2 SVGAGI. The CDR3 is 14 amino acids. V was pared by 5 bases and J by 2 bases, with 5 bases of the junction left unmatched. The CDR3 region is CASSRGQMNYGYTF. DNA for the CDR3: TGTGCCAGCAGTAGGGGACAGATGAACTATGGCTACACCTTC.

The gene calls are TRBV13 and TRBJ2-1; D may be TRBD2 (6 bases). Looked up from germline, CDR1 is PRHDT and CDR2 is FYEKMQ (reference sequence). V was clipped by 0 bases and J by 5 bases, with 11 bases between them. This CDR3 has 15 residues. CDR3 residues: CASSLGVGLNNEQFF. The DNA for the CDR3 is TGTGCCAGCAGCTTAGGGGTGGGACTGAACAATGAGCAGTTCTTC.

The V gene is TRBV20-1, the J gene TRBJ2-4, with a weak D call TRBD1 (6 bases). V lost 3 bases and J lost 9, with 15 bases in between. Germline V CDR1 and CDR2: DFQATT, SNEGSKA (reference sequence). The CDR3 covers 13 residues. The chain's CDR3 is CSASTGTQGIQYF. Here the CDR3 DNA reads TGCAGTGCTAGTACAGGGACCCAAGGCATTCAGTACTTC.

This clone was observed a single time. This chain joins TRBV28 and TRBJ1-2; possibly TRBD1 for D (5 bases). V was shortened by 5 bases and J by 4 bases, with 11 bases between the two germline ends. The CDR3 extends over 13 amino acids. The V gene's germline CDR1 is MDHEN and CDR2 SYDVKM. The CDR3 loop reads CASSTQGFYGYTF. CDR3 bases: TGTGCCAGCAGTACTCAGGGTTTCTATGGCTACACCTTC.

This chain uses TRBV19 with TRBJ1-2; D is possibly TRBD1 (5 bases). Germline CDR1 LNHDA, CDR2 SQIVND (reference sequence). Trimming pared 9 bases from V and 6 bases from J, leaving 14 bases between. The CDR3 loop spans 12 amino acids. For the CDR3, the DNA is TGTGCCAGCCCCCTGGGGGAGAATGGCTACACCTTC. Its protein is CASPLGENGYTF.

CDR3 sequence reads: CAWYRGNTIYF. CDR3 nucleotides: TGTGCCTGGTACAGGGGAAACACCATATATTTT. The chain recombines TRBV30 with TRBJ1-3; D might be TRBD1 (5 bases). Germline V gene lookup returns CDR1 GTSNPN and CDR2 SVGIG (reference sequence). The CDR3 loop spans 11 amino acids. V was pared by 5 bases and J by 4 bases, with 6 bases between.

The CDR3 bases are TGTGCCAGCAGCGGGACAGGAACTTACGAGCAGTACTTC. It specifies CASSGTGTYEQYF. The chain couples TRBV5-4 to TRBJ2-7; 8 bases map to TRBD1. V gave up 4 bases and J gave up 4 bases; unmatched junction bases: 4. The V gene's germline CDR1 is SGHNT and CDR2 YYREEE (reference sequence). The CDR3 covers 13 residues.

The J gene is TRBJ1-6, the V gene TRBV3-1 (or the pseudogene TRBV3-2); D is unresolved. CDR1 LGHDT and CDR2 YNNKEL come from the germline V gene (reference sequence). V shed 1 base and J shed 10 bases, with 5 bases lying between them. The CDR3 sequence is 12 residues long. CDR3 DNA sequence: TGTGCCAGCAGCCAAGTACGCTCACCCCTCCACTTT. It specifies CASSQVRSPLHF.

This chain connects TRBV18 to TRBJ1-4, with D possibly being TRBD1 (5 bases). CDR1 KGHSH and CDR2 LQKENI come from the germline V gene. The CDR3 loop spans 15 amino acids. V was trimmed by 3 bases and J by 4 bases, leaving 12 bases between them. This CDR3 reads CASSPQQEINEKLFF. The CDR3 region has the DNA TGTGCCAGCTCACCGCAACAGGAGATTAATGAAAAACTGTTTTTT.